This TCR beta chain is from a study of shared clonotypes between healthy human individuals. Notes on the study in general: Researchers sampled blood only, noting tissue repertoires likely differ.

In the study's own analysis: ImmunoSEQ output held junction-only sequences without quality scores, so filtering differed. Repertoires were generated with immunoSEQ multiplex PCR, while TCRdb's copy carries only in-frame clones and drops some. That table supplies the V and J calls and clone size; D and trimming were determined from the DNA. The table shows about 730,000 clones, with 72% occurring only once. This CDR3 is 14 amino acids long. Germline CDR1 is KGHSH and CDR2 is LQKENI. The V end was cut by 2 bases, the J end by 3 bases, with 7 bases between. This clone was found a few times. Its antigen is currently unknown. Those who donated, Caucasian adults without exception, all lived in Nashville, Tennessee.

The receptor's source is a young woman in good health. The sequenced material came from memory CD4+ T cells sorted from blood. Subset specified: CD45RA-negative fraction. The chain is built from TRBV18 and TRBJ2-2; D uncertain. The CDR3 here is CASSPVQDTGELFF. As DNA, the CDR3 is TGTGCCAGCTCACCAGTACAAGACACCGGGGAGCTGTTTTTT.